The rows below give T cell receptor beta chains drawn from one sample of a study of monozygotic twins with inflammatory bowel disease. TCRdb derives one entry per CDR3 protein from the 5' RACE reads, leaving out DNA. This sample lists more than 85,000 distinct CDR3 sequences; its ten largest clones have around 12%. The sample comprised blood. Source of these receptors: a human donor with ulcerative colitis or Crohn's disease, or a healthy co-twin of an affected twin (not recorded which). Both conserved end residues are part of each CDR3.

v_gene	len	j_gene	CDR3aa
TRBV7-9	14	TRBJ2-7	CASSSTYGDYEQYF
TRBV20-1	12	TRBJ1-5	CSARRSNQPQHF
TRBV4-3	13	TRBJ1-1	CASSQDSDTEAFF
TRBV28	12	TRBJ2-7	CASSYRESEQYF
TRBV18	15	TRBJ1-3	CASSPSEGGGNTIYF
TRBV12-3/TRBV12-4	14	TRBJ1-5	CASSWAGLGQPQHF
TRBV7-9	15	TRBJ2-1	CASSISGGNYNEQFF
TRBV27	15	TRBJ2-3	CASSLRGRTTDTQYF
TRBV28	13	TRBJ2-5	CASRLPGDETQYF
TRBV6-4	13	TRBJ1-1	CASSADTNTEAFF
TRBV2	15	TRBJ2-1	CASSTSGGLYNEQFF
TRBV12-3/TRBV12-4	13	TRBJ2-1	CASSGTSGRSRHF
TRBV12-3/TRBV12-4	15	TRBJ1-5	CASSFRGHSNQPQHF
TRBV6-2/TRBV6-3	16	TRBJ2-1	CASSYSTTGGPGEQFF
TRBV29-1	14	TRBJ2-5	CSVGVAGVGETQYF
TRBV6-1	14	TRBJ1-3	CASTDHSSGNTIYF
TRBV4-1	18	TRBJ2-5	CASSQEGGSSGNQETQYF
TRBV28	12	TRBJ1-1	CASRKTGYEAFF
TRBV20-1	15	TRBJ2-1	CSANSLAGGYNEQFF
TRBV3-1	15	TRBJ2-3	CASSQDAGGADTQYF
TRBV29-1	13	TRBJ2-1	CSVVGAIYNEQFF
TRBV7-2	14	TRBJ1-3	CASSLVSSGNTIYF
TRBV3-1	14	TRBJ2-5	CASSQVTGQGTQYF
TRBV12-3/TRBV12-4	15	TRBJ1-1	CASIHWSGQDTEAFF
TRBV6-6	14	TRBJ1-2	CASSSLEERFGYTF
TRBV7-9	17	TRBJ2-3	CASSLVASGGPTDTQYF
TRBV5-8	17	TRBJ2-7	CASSLNTENPSSYEQYF
TRBV6-5	15	TRBJ1-4	CASSYYQGSGEKLFF
TRBV12-3/TRBV12-4	15	TRBJ2-2	CASRTGRWNTGELFF
TRBV4-2	17	TRBJ2-7	CASSQSSLRGGTYEQYF
TRBV20-1	16	TRBJ2-1	CSARSGQAFSYNEQFF
TRBV4-1	15	TRBJ2-1	CASSQDGVGNNEQFF
TRBV3-1	15	TRBJ1-1	CASSQGWQMNTEAFF
TRBV5-1	14	TRBJ1-6	CASSLTVGNSPLHF
TRBV6-6	14	TRBJ1-1	CASSYSDTNTEAFF
TRBV12-5	14	TRBJ2-5	CASGLNPGRGTQYF
TRBV20-1	11	TRBJ2-3	CSAGDLDTQYF
TRBV5-1	15	TRBJ2-5	CASSLEGLAEETQYF
TRBV20-1	15	TRBJ2-2	CSAGGRWANTGELFF
TRBV20-1	16	TRBJ1-1	CSARDWLSEGAVGLFF
TRBV24-1	15	TRBJ2-1	CATSDPQGPDNEQFF
TRBV5-5	18	TRBJ2-5	CASSGGTSGRGRQETQYF
TRBV4-3	17	TRBJ2-3	CASSPGLAGGEADTQYF
TRBV20-1	14	TRBJ2-3	CSARDPRRTDTQYF
TRBV28	13	TRBJ1-2	CASGRGRNYGYTF
TRBV12-3/TRBV12-4	16	TRBJ2-2	CASSPERDRGVGELFF